Following are 25 T cell receptor beta chains from one sample sequenced in a study of T cell responses to AZD1222 COVID-19 vaccine. The assay was immunoSEQ multiplex PCR, and TCRdb's table has in-frame clones only and misses some. The sample lists around 130,000 clones, over 90% occurring once. Source: peripheral blood, taken on day 0 of AZD1222 vaccination. These TCRs come from an adult in good health.

This clone showed up just once. The chain has TRBV3-1 (or the pseudogene TRBV3-2) and TRBJ1-2; 11 nucleotides line up with TRBD1. Germline values: CDR1 LGHDT, CDR2 YNNKEL (reference sequence). Trimming cost V 3 bases and J 7 bases; bases outside gene matches: 10. The CDR3 totals 16 residues. This CDR3 is CASSHRAGTGGGGYTF. CDR3 DNA sequence: TGTGCCAGCAGCCATCGGGCAGGGACAGGGGGGGGTGGCTACACCTTC.

V usage is TRBV10-1 and J usage is TRBJ1-1; TRBD1 matches at 7 bases. The CDR3 extends over 13 amino acids. The germline V gene encodes CDR1 WNHNN and CDR2 SYGVQD (reference sequence). Losses at the gene ends were 9 bases for V and 5 bases for J; bases not matched to a gene: 9. The DNA for the CDR3 is TGCGCCAGTTCAGGGGGTGCGGAGACTGAAGCTTTCTTT. It translates to CASSGGAETEAFF.

This sequence joins TRBV5-6 and TRBJ1-2; 7 bases map to TRBD1. Germline-derived CDR1 and CDR2 are SGHDT and YYEEEE. The V and J ends lost 5 bases and 5 bases, in that order; junction bases with no gene match: 12. This CDR3 is built from 15 residues. DNA for the CDR3: TGTGCCAGCAGAGAACAGGGGATCGGGGTTTATGGCTACACCTTC. Its protein is CASREQGIGVYGYTF.

The chain combines TRBV11-3 with TRBJ2-7; TRBD2 matches 7 bases. This CDR3 comprises 15 residues. V lost 1 base and J lost 6; bases outside the gene matches: 9. Germline CDR1 is SGHNT and CDR2 is YENEEA. CDR3 bases: TGTGCCAGCAGCTTAGGAGTTAGCGGGTGGCGCGAGCAGTACTTC. Its translation: CASSLGVSGWREQYF. Filled out from reference TRBV11-3 and TRBJ2-7, the complete variable domain reads EAGVVQSPRYKIIEKKQPVAFWCNPISGHNTLYWYLQNLGQGPELLIRYENEEAVDDSQLPKDRFSAERLKGVDSTLKIQPAELGDSAVYLCASSLGVSGWREQYFGPGTRLTVT.

This rearrangement joins TRBV12-1 to TRBJ1-2; the tabulated D call, TRBD1, remains unverified against the DNA. TRBV12-1 is designated a pseudogene. CDR3 length: 15 amino acids. The CDR3 here is CASSFAPGEKCGYTF. The CDR3 DNA reads as TGTGCCAGCAGCTTTGCGCCAGGGGAGAAATGTGGCTACACCTTC.

The chain couples TRBV6-2 or TRBV6-3 to TRBJ1-5; D is undetermined. This CDR3 region has 15 residues. Trimming took off 0 bases at V and 7 bases at J, with 13 bases between the two ends. Per the germline V gene, CDR1 is MNHEY and CDR2 is SVGEGT. In nucleotides, the CDR3 is TGTGCCAGCAGTTACTCGGGCAGCTTCGGGCAGCCCCAGCATTTT. It yields the protein CASSYSGSFGQPQHF.

The CDR3 sequence is CASGFGGAYEQYF. CDR3 bases: TGTGCTAGTGGTTTCGGGGGTGCCTACGAGCAGTACTTC. The chain joins TRBV12-5 to TRBJ2-7; possible D gene TRBD2, 6 bases. V lost 3 bases and J lost 2, with 8 bases in between. Germline CDR1 reads LGHNT; CDR2 reads FRNRAP. The CDR3 has 13 amino acids.

The chain combines TRBV5-1 with TRBJ2-7; tentatively, D is TRBD1 (6 bases). Trimming pared 2 bases from V and 5 bases from J, leaving 20 bases between. This CDR3 comprises 16 residues. CDR1 is SGHRS and CDR2 is YFSETQ in the germline V gene. The CDR3 DNA reads TGCGCCAGCAGCTTTTTCCCACTTGGGGGCGACCACGAGCAGTACTTC. This codes for CASSFFPLGGDHEQYF.

The rearrangement links TRBV5-1 to TRBJ1-6; TRBD1 agrees at 9 bases. Germline V gene lookup returns CDR1 SGHRS and CDR2 YFSETQ. The CDR3 sequence is 17 residues long. The junction had 17 bases not matched to a gene; V was cut back by 7 bases and J by 9 bases. The CDR3 loop reads CASGAGTGNFLSSPLHF. CDR3 coding DNA: TGCGCCAGCGGGGCCGGGACAGGGAATTTTTTGTCTTCACCCCTCCACTTT. The complete variable domain, with remaining parts taken from reference TRBV5-1 and TRBJ1-6, reads KAGVTQTPRYLIKTRGQQVTLSCSPISGHRSVSWYQQTPGQGLQFLFEYFSETQRNKGNFPGRFSGRQFSNSRSEMNVSTLELGDSALYLCASGAGTGNFLSSPLHFGNGTRLTVT.

The rearrangement uses TRBV30 and TRBJ1-1, with D maybe TRBD1 (5 bases). Trimming stripped 3 bases from V and 0 bases from J, with 14 bases between. Per the germline V gene, CDR1 is GTSNPN and CDR2 is SVGIG (reference sequence). There are 15 residues in the CDR3. This CDR3 reads CAWRSPRGMNTEAFF. CDR3 coding DNA: TGTGCCTGGAGGAGCCCGAGGGGTATGAACACTGAAGCTTTCTTT.

In DNA form, the CDR3 reads TGTGCCAGCAGCTACGCTGCAACTAATGAAAAACTGTTTTTT. Amino acid sequence: CASSYAATNEKLFF. The rearrangement joins TRBV6-5 to TRBJ1-4; D gene uncertain. Per germline, CDR1 MNHEY and CDR2 SVGAGI. The CDR3 spans 14 residues. Trimming shortened V by 6 bases and J by 0 bases, and 8 bases separated the two germline ends.

The chain has TRBV15 and TRBJ1-2; 10 nucleotides line up with TRBD1. Germline-derived CDR1 and CDR2 are LNHNV and YYDKDF (reference sequence). Losses at the gene ends were 4 bases for V and 3 bases for J; bases not matched to a gene: 5. The CDR3 runs 15 residues. Here the CDR3 reads CATSIPGQGYYGYTF. The CDR3 bases are TGTGCCACCAGCATACCGGGACAGGGGTACTATGGCTACACCTTC.

The V and J genes are TRBV27 and TRBJ1-5; 9 positions agree with TRBD1. Germline V gives CDR1 MNHEY, CDR2 SMNVEV (reference sequence). The trim removed 5 bases at V and 2 bases at J, leaving 10 bases unmatched. The CDR3 extends over 17 amino acids. The CDR3 DNA is TGTGCCAGCAGTCCGAGACAGGGGGGGGATGGCAATCAGCCCCAGCATTTT. It translates to CASSPRQGGDGNQPQHF.

The chain has TRBV12-5 and TRBJ1-3; TRBD1 might be the D (6 bases). The germline V and J ends were trimmed by 1 base and 4 bases, with 17 bases remaining between them. Germline V gives CDR1 LGHNT, CDR2 FRNRAP. CDR3 size: 17 residues. The CDR3 DNA sequence: TGTGCTAGTGGTTTGGCACCATTGACGGGGGCGGGAAACACCATATATTTT. Translated, it gives CASGLAPLTGAGNTIYF. The whole variable domain, filled in from reference TRBV12-5 and TRBJ1-3, reads DARVTQTPRHKVTEMGQEVTMRCQPILGHNTVFWYRQTMMQGLELLAYFRNRAPLDDSGMPKDRFSAEMPDATLATLKIQPSEPRDSAVYFCASGLAPLTGAGNTIYFGEGSWLTVV.

The chain recombines TRBV7-2 with TRBJ1-6; D perhaps matches TRBD1 (5 bases). The V end was cut by 3 bases, the J end by 8 bases, with 17 bases between. Germline assignment: CDR1 SGHTA and CDR2 FQGNSA. The CDR3 sequence is 16 residues long. This CDR3 is CASSLKRDPRDSPLHF. The CDR3, as DNA: TGTGCCAGCAGCTTGAAGAGGGACCCTCGGGATTCACCCCTCCACTTT.

The CDR3 region has the DNA TGTGCCAGTGGAAACCCGCGTTTTACTGGGGCCAACGTCCTGACTTTC. Protein sequence: CASGNPRFTGANVLTF. The rearrangement uses TRBV3-1 (or the pseudogene TRBV3-2) and TRBJ2-6; D ambiguous. The germline CDR1 and CDR2 sequences are LGHDT and YNNKEL (reference sequence). V was cut by 9 bases and J by 2 bases, with 17 bases left in between. CDR3 length: 16 residues.

V and J are TRBV6-8 and TRBJ1-5; 7 bases align to TRBD1. The CDR3 covers 16 residues. Trimming at V came to 5 bases and at J to 4 bases, leaving 11 bases not matched to a gene. Germline V gene data show CDR1 as MNHGY and CDR2 as SAAAGT. The CDR3 nucleotides read TGTGCCAGCAGTACTTCACCGGACAGGCGTAATCAGCCCCAGCATTTT. It is translated as CASSTSPDRRNQPQHF.

The chain links TRBV2 to TRBJ1-5; 8 bases fit TRBD1. The germline CDR1 and CDR2 sequences are SNHLY and FYNNEI. The CDR3 spans 17 residues. Trimming at V came to 1 base and at J to 6 bases, leaving 11 bases not matched to a gene. CDR3 loop: CASSEDLGDGQGQPQHF. In DNA, the CDR3 is TGTGCCAGCAGTGAAGACCTCGGAGATGGACAGGGTCAGCCCCAGCATTTT.

The genes are TRBV28 and TRBJ1-2, with D possibly being TRBD1 (6 bases). In germline, CDR1 is MDHEN, CDR2 SYDVKM. CDR3 length: 13 residues. V lost 6 bases to trimming and J lost 4 bases, with 12 bases between them. The DNA of the CDR3 is TGTGCCAGCAGGAAGGGGGTTTCCTATGGCTACACCTTC. This gives the protein CASRKGVSYGYTF.

This chain connects TRBV7-8 to TRBJ1-1, with D possibly matching TRBD1 (5 bases). Germline lookup yields CDR1 SGHVS and CDR2 FQNEAQ. Trimming took 0 bases from V and 1 from J, leaving 12 bases between them. The CDR3 is 16 amino acids. DNA of the CDR3: TGTGCCAGCAGCTTAGCGCGGGGCAGGTCGAACACTGAAGCTTTCTTT. It translates to CASSLARGRSNTEAFF.

The chain carries TRBV30 and TRBJ1-1; D call uncertain. V was trimmed by 4 bases and J by 0 bases, leaving 9 bases between them. The CDR3 is 13 residues long. Germline CDR1 GTSNPN, CDR2 SVGIG (reference sequence). In DNA, the CDR3 is TGTGCCTGGACCAAGGACGTGAACACTGAAGCTTTCTTT. It encodes CAWTKDVNTEAFF.

This clone appeared a single time. The rearrangement joins TRBV11-2 to TRBJ1-4; 7 positions match TRBD1. CDR3 length equals 15 residues. Per the germline V gene, CDR1 is SGHAT and CDR2 is FQNNGV. V gave up 6 bases and J gave up 7 bases; unmatched junction bases: 11. The CDR3 protein is CASRYNRGVGEKLFF. The DNA of the CDR3 is TGTGCCAGCAGATACAACAGGGGAGTGGGTGAAAAACTGTTTTTT. Looking up the rest from reference TRBV11-2 and TRBJ1-4 gives the full variable domain: EAGVAQSPRYKIIEKRQSVAFWCNPISGHATLYWYQQILGQGPKLLIQFQNNGVVDDSQLPKDRFSAERLKGVDSTLKIQPAKLEDSAVYLCASRYNRGVGEKLFFGSGTQLSVL.

This clone turned up a few times. This sequence joins TRBV5-5 and TRBJ2-7, with unresolved D. The CDR3 contains 14 residues. V lost 0 bases and J lost 1, with 8 bases in between. CDR1 is SGHKS, CDR2 YYEKEE, per germline (reference sequence). For the CDR3, the DNA is TGTGCCAGCAGCTTGGTATTAAGGTCCTACGAGCAGTACTTC. This gives the protein CASSLVLRSYEQYF.

The rearrangement uses TRBV5-4 and TRBJ1-4, with D possibly matching TRBD1 (5 bases). With 1 base removed from V and 11 bases from J, the gap between germline ends came to 15 bases. Germline CDR1 reads SGHNT; CDR2 reads YYREEE (reference sequence). CDR3 size: 14 residues. The CDR3 DNA is TGTGCCAGCAGCTTGAAGGGGATTAATGGGAAACTGTTTTTT. Its protein is CASSLKGINGKLFF.

V usage is TRBV19 and J usage is TRBJ1-6; D ambiguous. The CDR3 sequence is 14 residues long. From germline, CDR1 is LNHDA and CDR2 SQIVND (reference sequence). V was clipped by 10 bases and J by 3 bases, with 13 bases between them. CDR3 in DNA: TGTGCCACCAGAGAAGGCAGCTATAATTCACCCCTCCACTTT. Encoded protein: CATREGSYNSPLHF.